One and the same sample provided the 14 T cell receptor beta chains below, sequenced in a study of radiotherapy plus CTLA-4 blockade in lung cancer. Only in-frame clones appear in the TCRdb table, and some are missing; sequencing was by immunoSEQ multiplex PCR. This sample has roughly 86,000 clones, with roughly four fifths found just once. The sample here was peripheral blood, taken from a patient treated with radiotherapy plus ipilimumab. These TCRs come from a human donor with non-small cell lung cancer who had stable disease on radiotherapy plus ipilimumab.

The chain uses TRBV7-2 and TRBJ2-1, with a possible D match to TRBD2 (6 bases). CDR3 size: 15 residues. In germline, CDR1 is SGHTA, CDR2 FQGNSA. V was clipped by 5 bases and J by 0 bases, with 11 bases between them. The DNA of the CDR3 is TGTGCCAGCAGCCTCCGGGAGAGCTCCTACAATGAGCAGTTCTTC. Translating it yields CASSLRESSYNEQFF.

The V call is TRBV5-4, the J call TRBJ2-5; 9 bases map to TRBD1. This CDR3 contains 16 residues. Per the germline V gene, CDR1 is SGHNT and CDR2 is YYREEE (reference sequence). The V segment lost 3 bases and the J segment 5 bases; nucleotides outside the gene matches: 11. The CDR3 sequence is CASSSSLDRGVETQYF. DNA of the CDR3: TGTGCCAGCAGCTCCTCTCTCGACAGGGGGGTCGAGACCCAGTACTTC.

V is TRBV7-8 and J is TRBJ2-1; 8 bases are shared with TRBD2. This CDR3 contains 17 residues. The J segment lost 0 bases and the V segment lost 2 bases, leaving 6 bases of the junction unmatched. Germline V gene data show CDR1 as SGHVS and CDR2 as FQNEAQ. The CDR3 DNA is TGTGCCAGCAGCTTATGGCGGGAGGCCAGCTCCTACAATGAGCAGTTCTTC. Its protein product is CASSLWREASSYNEQFF.

This clone was observed a handful of times. The gene calls are TRBV5-8 and TRBJ1-2; the D is unclear. CDR3 length: 12 amino acids. Trimming pared 2 bases from V and 8 bases from J, leaving 10 bases between. Per germline, CDR1 SGHTS and CDR2 YDEGEE. CDR3 coding DNA: TGTGCCAGCAGCTTAGCCGCTGGAGGCTACACCTTC. It specifies CASSLAAGGYTF.

This CDR3 reads CATSRGGLGYTF. The CDR3 DNA reads TGTGCCACCAGCAGAGGAGGCCTGGGCTACACCTTC. The genes are TRBV15 and TRBJ1-2; D not certain. Looked up from germline, CDR1 is LNHNV and CDR2 is YYDKDF (reference sequence). Between the trimmed V and J ends, which lost 1 base and 8 bases, there was a span of 8 bases. This CDR3 comprises 12 residues. The whole variable domain, remainder taken from reference TRBV15 and TRBJ1-2, is DAMVIQNPRYQVTQFGKPVTLSCSQTLNHNVMYWYQQKSSQAPKLLFHYYDKDFNNEADTPDNFQSRRPNTSFCFLDIRSPGLGDTAMYLCATSRGGLGYTFGSGTRLTVV.

This clone has only a few counts. This sequence joins TRBV9 and TRBJ2-1, with D uncertain. Trimming removed 0 bases at V and 4 bases at J, with 8 bases between. Per the germline V gene, CDR1 is SGDLS and CDR2 is YYNGEE. This CDR3 region has 14 residues. For the CDR3, the DNA is TGTGCCAGCAGCGTAGCTCAAGATTACAATGAGCAGTTCTTC. It specifies CASSVAQDYNEQFF.

The chain couples TRBV10-1 to TRBJ2-5, with D hard to call. The CDR3 covers 13 residues. CDR1 WNHNN and CDR2 SYGVQD come from the germline V gene (reference sequence). V was trimmed by 3 bases and J by 3 bases, leaving 8 bases between them. CDR3: CASSESPKETQYF. DNA for the CDR3: TGCGCCAGCAGTGAAAGCCCAAAAGAGACCCAGTACTTC.

This clone has more than one count but fewer than ten. The sample has other DNA sequences that encode this CDR3 too. The DNA for the CDR3 is TGTGCCAGCAGTTTTCGGGGAAACACCATATATTTT. The encoded protein is CASSFRGNTIYF. This chain uses TRBV28 with TRBJ1-3; no clear D. The length of the CDR3 is 12 residues. Germline CDR1 reads MDHEN; CDR2 reads SYDVKM. V lost 3 bases and J 4 bases, leaving 4 bases between the germline ends.

CDR3 DNA sequence: TGTGCCAGCATCCGAACCGGGACAGCGAACACTGAAGCTTTCTTT. Its protein product is CASIRTGTANTEAFF. The chain is built from TRBV6-1 and TRBJ1-1, with 7 bases lining up with TRBD1. The CDR3 sequence is 15 residues long. The germline gives CDR1 MNHNS, CDR2 SASEGT. The trim removed 7 bases at V and 1 base at J, leaving 9 bases unmatched.

The V gene is TRBV7-2, the J gene TRBJ2-3; the match to TRBD2 covers 8 bases. V shed 1 base, J shed 6 bases, and the junction held 12 bases outside the gene matches. Per germline, CDR1 SGHTA and CDR2 FQGNSA. The length of the CDR3 is 17 residues. The CDR3 region has the DNA TGTGCCAGCAGCTTAGGGAGCGGGAGTGTGGGTATGGATACGCAGTATTTT. It specifies CASSLGSGSVGMDTQYF.

This chain links TRBV2 with TRBJ1-1; perhaps TRBD1 as D (5 bases). Trimming removed 6 bases at V and 7 bases at J, with 12 bases between. The CDR3 loop spans 12 amino acids. The germline CDR1 and CDR2 sequences are SNHLY and FYNNEI. CDR3 sequence (DNA): TGTGCCAGCAGAGGGACTGCGGGTGAAGCTTTCTTT. Encoded protein: CASRGTAGEAFF.

V gene TRBV9 combines with J gene TRBJ2-1; D possibly corresponds to TRBD1 (5 bases). The V gene's germline CDR1 is SGDLS and CDR2 YYNGEE. This CDR3 spans 15 amino acids. V lost 5 bases and J lost 2, with 14 bases in between. The CDR3 loop reads CASRPTPGTYNEQFF. Here the CDR3 DNA reads TGTGCCAGCAGGCCCACACCAGGGACCTACAATGAGCAGTTCTTC.

V usage is TRBV28 and J usage is TRBJ2-2; D gene ambiguous. Germline CDR1 and CDR2: MDHEN and SYDVKM. This CDR3 has 14 amino acids. V was clipped by 2 bases and J by 5 bases, with 9 bases between them. The CDR3 region is CASSLGSVTGELFF. The CDR3 DNA follows: TGTGCCAGCAGTTTAGGCTCCGTAACCGGGGAGCTGTTTTTT.

The rearrangement uses TRBV19 and TRBJ1-5; tentatively, D is TRBD1 (5 bases). The CDR3 is made up of 14 amino acids. V was clipped by 3 bases and J by 4 bases, with 10 bases between them. Germline CDR1 is LNHDA and CDR2 is SQIVND (reference sequence). CDR3 sequence reads: CASSMGGWNQPQHF. As DNA, the CDR3 is TGTGCCAGTAGTATGGGGGGTTGGAATCAGCCCCAGCATTTT.